This T cell receptor (beta chain) was obtained from a study of PD-L1 blockade in urothelial cancer. The wider study: Blood analysis occurred 3 weeks (second dose) and 6 weeks after treatment start.

The time point was: peripheral blood 6 weeks after treatment start. Patient sample counts ranged from 1 to 8, pretreatment and on-treatment. Generated by immunoSEQ multiplex PCR, the TCRdb table keeps only in-frame clones and is missing some. Seen here are approximately 47,000 clones, roughly 80% observed once, and the top ten hold 8.8%. Details on this clone: Its antigen remains unidentified.

Trimming took 5 bases from V and 5 from J, leaving 15 bases between them. The germline V gene has CDR1 MNHEY and CDR2 SMNVEV (reference sequence). The CDR3 is 14 amino acids. General observations from the study: Better survival was predicted by below-median pretreatment blood TCR clonality.

Sequencing was performed on PBMCs, taken around atezolizumab (anti-PD-L1) treatment. The genes are TRBV27 and TRBJ1-1; the D is unclear. This clonotype originated in a man between 65 and 80 years old with urothelial cancer. CDR3 sequence reads: CASSLDQRGTEAFF. CDR3 sequence (DNA): TGTGCCAGCAGTCTTGATCAGAGAGGGACTGAAGCTTTCTTT.